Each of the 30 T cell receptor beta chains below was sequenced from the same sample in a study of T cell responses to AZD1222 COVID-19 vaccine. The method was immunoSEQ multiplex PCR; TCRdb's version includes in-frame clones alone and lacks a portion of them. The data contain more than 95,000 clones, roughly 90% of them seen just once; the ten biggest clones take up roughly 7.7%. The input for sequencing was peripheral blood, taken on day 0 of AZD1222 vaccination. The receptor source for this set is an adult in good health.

DNA of the CDR3: TGTGCCAGCAGGCTAGACAGGGGGAGAGACATCACTGAAGCTTTCTTT. This codes for CASRLDRGRDITEAFF. The rearrangement joins TRBV5-8 to TRBJ1-1; 9 nucleotides agree with TRBD1. The trim removed 5 bases at V and 4 bases at J, leaving 12 bases unmatched. CDR1 and CDR2 from the germline V gene are SGHTS and YDEGEE. This CDR3 comprises 16 residues.

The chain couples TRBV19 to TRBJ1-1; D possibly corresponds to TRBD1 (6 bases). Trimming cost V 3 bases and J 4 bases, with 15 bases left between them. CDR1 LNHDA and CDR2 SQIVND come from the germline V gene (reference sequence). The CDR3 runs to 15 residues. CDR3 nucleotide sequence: TGTGCCAGTAGTATCTATCAGGGGCGACGCACTGAAGCTTTCTTT. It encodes CASSIYQGRRTEAFF.

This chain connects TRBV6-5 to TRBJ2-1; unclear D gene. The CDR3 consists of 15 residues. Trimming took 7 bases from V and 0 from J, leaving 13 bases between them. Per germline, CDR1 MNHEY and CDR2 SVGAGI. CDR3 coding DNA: TGTGCCAGCAACTTCATACGGACCTCCTACAATGAGCAGTTCTTC. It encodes CASNFIRTSYNEQFF.

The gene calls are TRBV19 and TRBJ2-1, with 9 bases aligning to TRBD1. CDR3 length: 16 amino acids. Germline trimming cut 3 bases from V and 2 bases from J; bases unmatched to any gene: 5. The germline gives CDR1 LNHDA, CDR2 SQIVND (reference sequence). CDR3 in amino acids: CASSMSGTGTYNEQFF. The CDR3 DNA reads TGTGCCAGTAGTATGTCCGGGACAGGGACCTACAATGAGCAGTTCTTC.

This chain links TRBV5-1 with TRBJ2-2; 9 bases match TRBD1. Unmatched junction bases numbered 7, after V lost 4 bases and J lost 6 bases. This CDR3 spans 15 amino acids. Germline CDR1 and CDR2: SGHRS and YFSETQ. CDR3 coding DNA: TGCGCCAGCAGCACCCGGACAGGGGAGCCCGGGGAGCTGTTTTTT. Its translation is CASSTRTGEPGELFF. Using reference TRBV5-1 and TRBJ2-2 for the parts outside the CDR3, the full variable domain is KAGVTQTPRYLIKTRGQQVTLSCSPISGHRSVSWYQQTPGQGLQFLFEYFSETQRNKGNFPGRFSGRQFSNSRSEMNVSTLELGDSALYLCASSTRTGEPGELFFGEGSRLTVL.

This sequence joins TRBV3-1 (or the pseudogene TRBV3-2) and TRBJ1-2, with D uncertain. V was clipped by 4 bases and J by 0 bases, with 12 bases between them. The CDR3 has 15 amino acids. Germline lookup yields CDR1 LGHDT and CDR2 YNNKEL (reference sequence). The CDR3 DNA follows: TGTGCCAGCAGCCCCGGGGTCGGAGCTAACTATGGCTACACCTTC. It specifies CASSPGVGANYGYTF.

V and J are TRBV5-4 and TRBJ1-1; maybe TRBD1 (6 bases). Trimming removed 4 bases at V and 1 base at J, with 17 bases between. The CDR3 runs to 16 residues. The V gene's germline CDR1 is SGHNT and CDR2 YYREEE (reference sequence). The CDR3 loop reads CASSPTGQGSNTEAFF. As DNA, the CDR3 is TGTGCCAGCAGCCCAACGGGGCAGGGGTCGAACACTGAAGCTTTCTTT. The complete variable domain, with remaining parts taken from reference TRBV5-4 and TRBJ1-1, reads ETGVTQSPTHLIKTRGQQVTLRCSSQSGHNTVSWYQQALGQGPQFIFQYYREEENGRGNFPPRFSGLQFPNYSSELNVNALELDDSALYLCASSPTGQGSNTEAFFGQGTRLTVV.

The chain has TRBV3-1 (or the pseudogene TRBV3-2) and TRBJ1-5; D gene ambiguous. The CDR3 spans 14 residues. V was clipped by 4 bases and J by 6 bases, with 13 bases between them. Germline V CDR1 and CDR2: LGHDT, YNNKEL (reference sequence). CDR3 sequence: CASSRHGQSQPQHF. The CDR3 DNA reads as TGTGCCAGCAGCCGACACGGCCAGAGTCAGCCCCAGCATTTT.

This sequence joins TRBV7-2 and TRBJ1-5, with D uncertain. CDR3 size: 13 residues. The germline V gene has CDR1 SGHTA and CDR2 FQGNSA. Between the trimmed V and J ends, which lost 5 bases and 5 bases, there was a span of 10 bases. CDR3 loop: CASSLGGDQPQHF. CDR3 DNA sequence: TGTGCCAGCAGCCTAGGCGGAGATCAGCCCCAGCATTTT. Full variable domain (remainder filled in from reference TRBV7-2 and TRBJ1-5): GAGVSQSPSNKVTEKGKDVELRCDPISGHTALYWYRQSLGQGLEFLIYFQGNSAPDKSGLPSDRFSAERTGGSVSTLTIQRTQQEDSAVYLCASSLGGDQPQHFGDGTRLSIL.

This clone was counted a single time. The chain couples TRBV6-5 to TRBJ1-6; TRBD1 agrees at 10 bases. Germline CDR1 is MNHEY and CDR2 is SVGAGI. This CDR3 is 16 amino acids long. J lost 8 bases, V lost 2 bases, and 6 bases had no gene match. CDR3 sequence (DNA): TGTGCCAGCAGTTACGGGGACAGGGGTAACGATTCACCCCTCCACTTT. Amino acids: CASSYGDRGNDSPLHF.

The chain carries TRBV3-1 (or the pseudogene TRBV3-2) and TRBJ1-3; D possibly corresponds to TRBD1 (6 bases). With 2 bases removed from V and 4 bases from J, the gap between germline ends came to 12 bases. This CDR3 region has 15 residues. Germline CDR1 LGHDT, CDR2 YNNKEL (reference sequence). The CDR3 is CASSQRRGLGNTIYF. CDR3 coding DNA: TGTGCCAGCAGCCAACGCCGGGGGCTGGGAAACACCATATATTTT.

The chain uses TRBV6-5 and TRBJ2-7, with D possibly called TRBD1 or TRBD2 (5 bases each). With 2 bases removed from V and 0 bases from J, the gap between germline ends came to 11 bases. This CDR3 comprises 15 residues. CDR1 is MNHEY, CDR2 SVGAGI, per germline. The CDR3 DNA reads TGTGCCAGCAGTTACAGTACCGGGGCCTCCTACGAGCAGTACTTC. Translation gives CASSYSTGASYEQYF.

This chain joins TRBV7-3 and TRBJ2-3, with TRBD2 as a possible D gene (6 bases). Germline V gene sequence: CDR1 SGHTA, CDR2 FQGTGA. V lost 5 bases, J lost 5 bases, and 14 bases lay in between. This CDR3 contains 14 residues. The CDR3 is CASSRLGVEDTQYF. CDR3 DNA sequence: TGTGCCAGCAGCCGACTAGGAGTAGAAGATACGCAGTATTTT.

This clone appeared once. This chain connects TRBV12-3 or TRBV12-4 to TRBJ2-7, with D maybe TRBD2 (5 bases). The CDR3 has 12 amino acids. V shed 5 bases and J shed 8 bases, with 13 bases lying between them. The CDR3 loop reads CASSLGMAKQYF. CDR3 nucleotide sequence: TGTGCCAGCAGTCTCGGGATGGCCAAGCAGTACTTC.

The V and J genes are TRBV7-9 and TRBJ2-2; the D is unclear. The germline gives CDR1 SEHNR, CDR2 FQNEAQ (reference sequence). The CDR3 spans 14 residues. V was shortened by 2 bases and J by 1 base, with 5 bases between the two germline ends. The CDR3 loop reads CASSLTMNTGELFF. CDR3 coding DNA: TGTGCCAGCAGCTTAACGATGAACACCGGGGAGCTGTTTTTT.

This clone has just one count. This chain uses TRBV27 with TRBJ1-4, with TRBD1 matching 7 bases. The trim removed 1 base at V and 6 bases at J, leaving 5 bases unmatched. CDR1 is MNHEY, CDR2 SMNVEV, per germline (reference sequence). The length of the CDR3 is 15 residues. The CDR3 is CASSLYVGGYEKLFF. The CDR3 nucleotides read TGTGCCAGCAGTTTATATGTAGGGGGCTATGAAAAACTGTTTTTT.

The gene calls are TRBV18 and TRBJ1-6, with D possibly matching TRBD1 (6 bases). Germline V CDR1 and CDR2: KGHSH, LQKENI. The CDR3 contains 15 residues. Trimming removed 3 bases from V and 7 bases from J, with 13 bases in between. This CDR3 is CASSPSGTINSPLHF. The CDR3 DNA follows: TGTGCCAGCTCACCTTCCGGGACAATCAATTCACCCCTCCACTTT.

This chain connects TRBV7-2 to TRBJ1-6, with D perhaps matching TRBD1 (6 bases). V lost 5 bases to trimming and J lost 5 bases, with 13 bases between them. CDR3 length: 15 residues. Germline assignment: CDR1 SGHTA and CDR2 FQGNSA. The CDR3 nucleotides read TGTGCCAGCAGCCCCCGGGGGCACGATAATTCACCCCTCCACTTT. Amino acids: CASSPRGHDNSPLHF.

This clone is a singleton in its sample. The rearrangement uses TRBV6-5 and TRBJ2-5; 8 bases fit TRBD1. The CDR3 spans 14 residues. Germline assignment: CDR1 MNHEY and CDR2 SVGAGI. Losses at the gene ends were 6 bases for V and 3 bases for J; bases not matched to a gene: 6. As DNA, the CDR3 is TGTGCCAGCAGACCACCGGACAGGGAAGAGACCCAGTACTTC. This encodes CASRPPDREETQYF.

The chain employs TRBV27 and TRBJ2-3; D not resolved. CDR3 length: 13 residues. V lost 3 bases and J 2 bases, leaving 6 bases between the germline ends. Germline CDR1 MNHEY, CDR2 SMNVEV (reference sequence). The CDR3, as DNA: TGTGCCAGCAGTTTGTGGAACACAGATACGCAGTATTTT. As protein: CASSLWNTDTQYF.

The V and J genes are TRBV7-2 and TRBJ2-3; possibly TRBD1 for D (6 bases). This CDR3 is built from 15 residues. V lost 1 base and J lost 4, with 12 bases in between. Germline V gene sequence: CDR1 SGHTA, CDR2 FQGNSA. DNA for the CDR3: TGTGCCAGCAGCTTAGGGGCTGCAGGGGCAGATACGCAGTATTTT. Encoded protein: CASSLGAAGADTQYF.

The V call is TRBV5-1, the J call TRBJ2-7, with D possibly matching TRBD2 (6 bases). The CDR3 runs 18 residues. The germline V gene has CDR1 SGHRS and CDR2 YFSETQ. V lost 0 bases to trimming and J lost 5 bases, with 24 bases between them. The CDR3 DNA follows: TGCGCCAGCAGCTTGGGGGGTCCCCCAGGACTAATGGCTAACGAGCAGTACTTC. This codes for CASSLGGPPGLMANEQYF.

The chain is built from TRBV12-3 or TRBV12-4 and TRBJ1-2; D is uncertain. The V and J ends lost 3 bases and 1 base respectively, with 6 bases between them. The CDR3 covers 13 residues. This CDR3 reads CASSLNGNYGYTF. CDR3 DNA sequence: TGTGCCAGCAGTTTGAACGGTAACTATGGCTACACCTTC.

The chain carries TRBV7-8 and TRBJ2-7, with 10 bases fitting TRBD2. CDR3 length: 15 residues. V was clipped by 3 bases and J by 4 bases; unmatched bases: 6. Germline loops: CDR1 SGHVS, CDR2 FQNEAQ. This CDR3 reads CASSFGLAELYEQYF. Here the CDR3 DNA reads TGTGCCAGCAGCTTCGGACTAGCGGAACTTTACGAGCAGTACTTC.

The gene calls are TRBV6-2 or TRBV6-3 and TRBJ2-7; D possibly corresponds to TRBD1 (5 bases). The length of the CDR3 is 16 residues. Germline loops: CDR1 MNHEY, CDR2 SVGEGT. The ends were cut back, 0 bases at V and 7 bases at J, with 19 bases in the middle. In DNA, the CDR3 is TGTGCCAGCAGTTACTCTGACTCGAGGCAGGGTGGGGAGCAGTACTTC. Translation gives CASSYSDSRQGGEQYF.

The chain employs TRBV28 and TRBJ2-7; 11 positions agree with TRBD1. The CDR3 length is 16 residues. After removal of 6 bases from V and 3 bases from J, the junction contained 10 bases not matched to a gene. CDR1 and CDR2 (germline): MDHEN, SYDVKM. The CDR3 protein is CASSPPGTGGFYEQYF. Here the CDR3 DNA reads TGTGCCAGCAGCCCACCCGGGACAGGGGGTTTCTACGAGCAGTACTTC.

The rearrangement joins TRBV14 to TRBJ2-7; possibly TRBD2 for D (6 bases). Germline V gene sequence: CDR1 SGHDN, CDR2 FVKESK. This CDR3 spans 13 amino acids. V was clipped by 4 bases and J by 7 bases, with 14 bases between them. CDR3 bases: TGTGCCAGCAGCCTGCGACTGGAGGGGGAGCAGTACTTC. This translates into CASSLRLEGEQYF.

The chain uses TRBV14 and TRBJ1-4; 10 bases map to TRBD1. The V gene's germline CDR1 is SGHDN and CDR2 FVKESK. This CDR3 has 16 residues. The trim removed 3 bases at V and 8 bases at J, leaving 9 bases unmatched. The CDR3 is CASSQTTGGFREKLFF. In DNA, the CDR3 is TGTGCCAGCAGCCAGACGACAGGGGGCTTTAGGGAAAAACTGTTTTTT.

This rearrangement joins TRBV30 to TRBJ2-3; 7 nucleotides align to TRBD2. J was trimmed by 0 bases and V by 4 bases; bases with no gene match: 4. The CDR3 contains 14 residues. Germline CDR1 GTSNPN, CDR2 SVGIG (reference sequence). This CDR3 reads CAWKPGLSTDTQYF. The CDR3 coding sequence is TGTGCCTGGAAACCGGGACTAAGCACAGATACGCAGTATTTT.

The CDR3 DNA is TGTGCCAGCAGGGGACAGAGGGGTGAAGCTTTCTTT. Amino acid sequence: CASRGQRGEAFF. The J gene is TRBJ1-1, the V gene TRBV12-3 or TRBV12-4; 7 bases map to TRBD1. J lost 7 bases, V lost 6 bases, and 5 bases had no gene match. The CDR3 sequence is 12 residues long.